The 7 T cell receptor beta chains below were found in one sample sequenced in a study of blood T cell repertoires in COVID-19. Libraries were prepared by immunoSEQ multiplex PCR; TCRdb keeps only in-frame clonotypes and omits some of them. The sample lists approximately 180,000 clones; 75% to 85% were seen once. Sequencing input: peripheral blood. Receptors originate from an elderly woman with COVID-19, enrolled during active disease.

The chain employs TRBV6-5 and TRBJ1-2; 9 bases match TRBD1. V was pared by 6 bases and J by 4 bases, with 9 bases of the junction left unmatched. The germline gives CDR1 MNHEY, CDR2 SVGAGI. CDR3 size: 15 residues. The CDR3 loop reads CASSDRGRGSYGYTF. CDR3 nucleotide sequence: TGTGCCAGCAGCGACAGGGGGAGAGGCTCCTATGGCTACACCTTC.

This clone was found once. This chain links TRBV19 with TRBJ2-3; perhaps TRBD2 as D (6 bases). The CDR3 loop spans 17 amino acids. V dropped 3 bases and J dropped 2 bases, with 18 bases sitting between them. Germline V gene sequence: CDR1 LNHDA, CDR2 SQIVND (reference sequence). The DNA for the CDR3 is TGTGCCAGTAGTATCGGGCGAGGAGGGGCCGTCACAGATACGCAGTATTTT. This encodes CASSIGRGGAVTDTQYF.

V gene TRBV2 combines with J gene TRBJ1-2; D unclear. The CDR3 is 14 residues long. Germline V gives CDR1 SNHLY, CDR2 FYNNEI. V was clipped by 3 bases and J by 8 bases, with 16 bases between them. DNA for the CDR3: TGTGCCAGCAGTGAGGGCTGGGCCTCTAAGGGCTACACCTTC. Protein product: CASSEGWASKGYTF.

This sequence joins TRBV10-3 and TRBJ1-2; D is undetermined. V was cut by 0 bases and J by 7 bases, with 12 bases left in between. Germline assignment: CDR1 ENHRY and CDR2 SYGVKD. The length of the CDR3 is 14 residues. For the CDR3, the DNA is TGTGCCATCAGTGAGTCGACCGGGGTCGGTGGCTACACCTTC. Translation: CAISESTGVGGYTF.

The J gene is TRBJ2-7, the V gene TRBV19, with D uncertain. With 5 bases removed from V and 0 bases from J, the gap between germline ends came to 5 bases. CDR1 is LNHDA and CDR2 is SQIVND in the germline V gene (reference sequence). The CDR3 totals 12 residues. CDR3 loop: CASSPNSYEQYF. CDR3 nucleotides: TGTGCCAGTAGTCCCAACTCCTACGAGCAGTACTTC. Supplemented by reference TRBV19 and TRBJ2-7, the full variable domain reads DGGITQSPKYLFRKEGQNVTLSCEQNLNHDAMYWYRQDPGQGLRLIYYSQIVNDFQKGDIAEGYSVSREKKESFPLTVTSAQKNPTAFYLCASSPNSYEQYFGPGTRLTVT.

This clone was counted a few times. The chain employs TRBV19 and TRBJ1-6; D is possibly TRBD1 (6 bases). Germline loops: CDR1 LNHDA, CDR2 SQIVND (reference sequence). Trimming removed 9 bases at V and 13 bases at J, with 34 bases between. CDR3 length equals 18 residues. The CDR3 nucleotides read TGTGCCAGCTCTAATAGTGAACCCCTCGGACAGCCCGATCCCCCCCTCCACTTT. Residues: CASSNSEPLGQPDPPLHF.

The chain couples TRBV5-4 to TRBJ2-3; 7 nucleotides match TRBD2. This CDR3 has 14 amino acids. V gave up 4 bases and J gave up 1 base; unmatched junction bases: 3. Germline-derived CDR1 and CDR2 are SGHNT and YYREEE (reference sequence). CDR3 sequence: CASSRDYRTDTQYF. The CDR3 coding sequence is TGTGCCAGCAGCCGGGACTACCGCACAGATACGCAGTATTTT.